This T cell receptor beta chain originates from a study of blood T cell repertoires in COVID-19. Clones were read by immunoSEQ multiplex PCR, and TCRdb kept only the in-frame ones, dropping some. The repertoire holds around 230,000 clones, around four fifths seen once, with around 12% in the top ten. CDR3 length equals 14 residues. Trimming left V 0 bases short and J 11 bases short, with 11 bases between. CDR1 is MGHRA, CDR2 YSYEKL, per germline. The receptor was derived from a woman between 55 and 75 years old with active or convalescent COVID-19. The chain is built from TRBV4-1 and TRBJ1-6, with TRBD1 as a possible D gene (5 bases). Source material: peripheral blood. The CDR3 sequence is CASSQDSGEPPLHF. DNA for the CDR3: TGCGCCAGCAGCCAAGATTCGGGGGAGCCACCCCTCCACTTT.